These 7 T cell receptor beta chains were sequenced from one sample in a study of esophageal squamous cell carcinoma under preoperative chemotherapy. Time point noted: after preoperative PTX-NDP chemotherapy. TCRdb independently ran MiXCR on the PCR reads; one entry per CDR3 protein. Here the sample spans around 30,000 distinct CDR3 sequences, around 49% being singletons. The specimen was taken from a patient given preoperative chemotherapy. The receptors were sampled from a human donor with esophageal squamous cell carcinoma. The donor label of this sample is uncertain.

The V call is TRBV6-5, the J call TRBJ1-2; TRBD1 agrees at 7 bases. J lost 4 bases, V lost 1 base, and 6 bases had no gene match. The CDR3 covers 15 residues. Germline assignment: CDR1 MNHEY and CDR2 SVGAGI. The CDR3 nucleotides read TGTGCCAGCAGTTACTTATCAGGGACAGCCTATGGCTACACCTTC. Protein: CASSYLSGTAYGYTF.

A note on this clonotype: At one of its ends the junction is not consistent with the germline gene, which may arise from a read error. The gene calls are TRBV7-7 and TRBJ2-3; maybe TRBD1 (5 bases). CDR3 length: 13 residues. Germline V gene lookup returns CDR1 SSHAT and CDR2 FNYEAQ (reference sequence). Here the CDR3 reads CASSLEVRDMQYF. In DNA form, the CDR3 reads TGTGCTAGCAGCTTAGAGGTCAGGGATATGCAGTATTTC.

The V gene is TRBV20-1, the J gene TRBJ2-1; 7 nucleotides line up with TRBD2. The CDR3 extends over 14 amino acids. Germline V gene sequence: CDR1 DFQATT, CDR2 SNEGSKA (reference sequence). Germline trimming cut 5 bases from V and 13 bases from J; bases unmatched to any gene: 17. The CDR3, as DNA: TGCAGTGCTGGCGGGCGGGGGAGGCAAGAGACCCAGTTCTTC. Translation gives CSAGGRGRQETQFF.

Worth noting for this clonotype: The conserved phenylalanine or tryptophan normally closing the CDR3 is absent here, so this likely arose from a read error. The DNA is omitted, as the CDR3 cannot be located on it reliably, and the CDR3 follows TCRdb's listing. The chain links TRBV7-6 to TRBJ2-5. The germline CDR1 and CDR2 sequences are SGHVS and FNYEAQ. The CDR3 comprises 16 residues, both ends counted. The CDR3 here is CASSFPHTGSRETWHS.

This clonotype was observed at least ten times. The chain employs TRBV7-2 and TRBJ2-5, with D uncertain. The CDR3 sequence is 14 residues long. In germline, CDR1 is SGHTA, CDR2 FQGNSA. The germline V and J ends were trimmed by 4 bases and 3 bases, with 12 bases remaining between them. DNA of the CDR3: TGTGCCAGCAGCTACGGACCAGTCGAAGAGACCCAGTACTTC. Its protein is CASSYGPVEETQYF.

The rearrangement uses TRBV7-9 and TRBJ2-4; a possible D gene is TRBD2 (6 bases). Germline CDR1 SEHNR, CDR2 FQNEAQ (reference sequence). The germline V and J ends were trimmed by 4 bases and 13 bases, with 26 bases remaining between them. CDR3 length: 16 amino acids. The CDR3 loop reads CASSSGLGGSSNEQYF. The CDR3 nucleotides read TGTGCCAGCAGCTCCGGGTTGGGGGGATCCAGCAATGAGCAGTACTTC.

This chain joins TRBV12-3 or TRBV12-4 and TRBJ2-5; D uncertain. The end of the DNA is better explained by TRBJ2-1, so the J call may be wrong. CDR3 length: 15 residues. The CDR3 nucleotides are TGTGCCAGCAGTTTACCCAGGCCTTCGACCGATGAGCAGTTCTTC. Encoded protein: CASSLPRPSTDEQFF.